The rows below give T cell receptor beta chains drawn from one sample of a study of blood T cell repertoires in COVID-19. The table came from immunoSEQ multiplex PCR; TCRdb's copy has only in-frame clones and leaves some out. This sample has a few hundred thousand clones; 87% occur once, and the top ten carry 2% to 2.5%. Input material: peripheral blood. The receptors were sampled from a woman in her forties or fifties who had recovered from COVID-19. Both conserved end residues are part of each CDR3. Each record gives: D gene, clone size, V gene, J gene, CDR3 DNA, CDR3 protein. D genes are given only for firm matches. The size of a clone is reported for some rows only, either as once, few or many, or as a class for expanded clones.

D gene: -
clone size: -
V gene: TRBV14
J gene: TRBJ1-2
CDR3 DNA: TGTGCCAGCAGCCCAGGGGCCCGCGACTATGGCTACACCTTC
CDR3 protein: CASSPGARDYGYTF

D gene: TRBD1
clone size: -
V gene: TRBV5-1
J gene: TRBJ1-3
CDR3 DNA: TGCGCCAGCAGCTTGGAGAGACAGGGCTACTCTGGAAACACCATATATTTT
CDR3 protein: CASSLERQGYSGNTIYF

D gene: TRBD2
clone size: -
V gene: TRBV5-4
J gene: TRBJ2-3
CDR3 DNA: TGTGCCAGCAGCGAGGGAGCGGGGGCCCTCCACCTTCTCTTCACAGATACGCAGTATTTT
CDR3 protein: CASSEGAGALHLLFTDTQYF

D gene: -
clone size: many
V gene: TRBV6-6
J gene: TRBJ1-4
CDR3 DNA: TGTGCCAGCAGGGACTGGCTTGAAAAACTGTTTTTT
CDR3 protein: CASRDWLEKLFF

D gene: TRBD2
clone size: -
V gene: TRBV15
J gene: TRBJ2-3
CDR3 DNA: TGTGCCACCGCGACTAGCGGGGGCACAGATACGCAGTATTTT
CDR3 protein: CATATSGGTDTQYF

D gene: -
clone size: -
V gene: TRBV6-5
J gene: TRBJ2-4
CDR3 DNA: TGTGCCACAGTACAGGACCCAAAAAACATTCAGTACTTC
CDR3 protein: CATVQDPKNIQYF

D gene: -
clone size: -
V gene: TRBV5-8
J gene: TRBJ2-7
CDR3 DNA: TGTGCCAGCAGGATCCGGGACAAGCAGTTCTACGAGCAGTACTTC
CDR3 protein: CASRIRDKQFYEQYF

D gene: -
clone size: -
V gene: TRBV9
J gene: TRBJ2-7
CDR3 DNA: TGTGCCAGCAGCGGGGGACTGAGCTCCTACGAGCAGTACTTC
CDR3 protein: CASSGGLSSYEQYF

D gene: -
clone size: -
V gene: TRBV7-2
J gene: TRBJ2-7
CDR3 DNA: TGTGCCAGCAGCCCGCGTGGGGGGGGCGGCTCCTACGAGCAGTACTTC
CDR3 protein: CASSPRGGGGSYEQYF

D gene: TRBD2
clone size: -
V gene: TRBV5-8
J gene: TRBJ2-5
CDR3 DNA: TGTGCCAGCAGCTTGCGACTAGCAACAGAGACCCAGTACTTC
CDR3 protein: CASSLRLATETQYF

D gene: -
clone size: -
V gene: TRBV10-1
J gene: TRBJ2-3
CDR3 DNA: TGCGCCAGCAGTGACCCCACACTAGGCACAGATACGCAGTATTTT
CDR3 protein: CASSDPTLGTDTQYF

D gene: TRBD1
clone size: -
V gene: TRBV6-5
J gene: TRBJ1-1
CDR3 DNA: TGTGCCAGCAGTTTTAGGGGGCGGGTCACTGAAGCTTTCTTT
CDR3 protein: CASSFRGRVTEAFF

D gene: -
clone size: -
V gene: TRBV24-1
J gene: TRBJ2-3
CDR3 DNA: TGTGCCACCAGTGGTCCGGGTACGCAGTATTTT
CDR3 protein: CATSGPGTQYF

D gene: -
clone size: -
V gene: TRBV28
J gene: TRBJ2-7
CDR3 DNA: TGTGCCAGCAGTTTGCCCTTAGGAGCCACCGAGCAGTACTTC
CDR3 protein: CASSLPLGATEQYF

D gene: TRBD2
clone size: -
V gene: TRBV14
J gene: TRBJ2-5
CDR3 DNA: TGTGCCAGCAGCCAAGGCCTAGCGGGACAAGAGACCCAGTACTTC
CDR3 protein: CASSQGLAGQETQYF

D gene: -
clone size: -
V gene: TRBV5-1
J gene: TRBJ1-2
CDR3 DNA: TGCGCCAGCAGCTTGGCCAGGGGAACTACTAACTATGGCTACACCTTC
CDR3 protein: CASSLARGTTNYGYTF

D gene: TRBD1
clone size: -
V gene: TRBV5-1
J gene: TRBJ1-1
CDR3 DNA: TGCGCCAGCAGCCGGGACAGAGCCGTGGGGACTGAAGCTTTCTTT
CDR3 protein: CASSRDRAVGTEAFF

D gene: -
clone size: -
V gene: TRBV30
J gene: TRBJ1-2
CDR3 DNA: TGTGCCTGGAGTGCGCGTTCCGCCGGGACAACAAGGGGTGGCTACACCTTC
CDR3 protein: CAWSARSAGTTRGGYTF

D gene: TRBD2
clone size: -
V gene: TRBV7-3
J gene: TRBJ2-2
CDR3 DNA: TGTGCCAGCAGCATTGATGCTCTCTCGGGACTAGCGGGGGGTTCGAACACCGGGGAGCTGTTTTTT
CDR3 protein: CASSIDALSGLAGGSNTGELFF

D gene: TRBD2
clone size: -
V gene: TRBV11-2
J gene: TRBJ2-5
CDR3 DNA: TGTGCCAGCAGCCCTTTAGCGGGGGCCCCTCAAGAGACCCAGTACTTC
CDR3 protein: CASSPLAGAPQETQYF